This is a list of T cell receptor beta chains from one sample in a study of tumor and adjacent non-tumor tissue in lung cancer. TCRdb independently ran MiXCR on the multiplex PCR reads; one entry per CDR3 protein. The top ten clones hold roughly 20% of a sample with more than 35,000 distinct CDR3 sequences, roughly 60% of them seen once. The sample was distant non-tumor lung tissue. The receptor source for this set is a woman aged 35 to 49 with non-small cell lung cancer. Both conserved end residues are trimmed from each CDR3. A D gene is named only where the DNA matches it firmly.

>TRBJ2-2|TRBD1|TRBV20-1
SAPQQGANTGELF
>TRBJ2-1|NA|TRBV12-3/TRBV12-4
ASSLVAAKGDEQF
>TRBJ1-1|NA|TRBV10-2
DSSDFRDMNTEAF
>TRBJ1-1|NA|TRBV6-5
ASSRGTRNTEAF
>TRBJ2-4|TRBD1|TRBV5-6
ASEGQAKNIQY
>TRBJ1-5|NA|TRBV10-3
AISESGSVPQH
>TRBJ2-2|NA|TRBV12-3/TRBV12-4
ASRMNGAGPAGELF
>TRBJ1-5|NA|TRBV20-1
SAIPPGQSPGEPQH
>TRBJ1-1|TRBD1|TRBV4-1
ASSRGQGPLNTEAF
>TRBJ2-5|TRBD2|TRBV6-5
ASGFPSGWETQY
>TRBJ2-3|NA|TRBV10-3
AISRDTFRTDTQY
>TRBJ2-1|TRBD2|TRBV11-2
TNSLTTLAGGPRVSERF
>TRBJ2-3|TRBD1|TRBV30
AWSPGTGAYTQY
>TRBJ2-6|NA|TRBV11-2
ASSWSDLTGANVLA
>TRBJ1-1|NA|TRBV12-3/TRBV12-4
ASSQGRRNTEAF
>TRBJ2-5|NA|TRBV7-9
AGSLNSGETQY
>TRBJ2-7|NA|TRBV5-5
PNSAVFGGPLSEQY
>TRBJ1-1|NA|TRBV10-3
AIRKTENTEAF
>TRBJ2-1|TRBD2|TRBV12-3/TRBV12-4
ANSGRTSGGKYNEQF
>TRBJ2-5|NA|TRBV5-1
ASSLGYGGGVQVTQY
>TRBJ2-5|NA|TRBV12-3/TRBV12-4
ASSGQTAATETQY
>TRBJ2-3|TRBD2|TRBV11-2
ARSPGGTTDTQY
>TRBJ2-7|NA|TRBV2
ASGTGGDSYEQY
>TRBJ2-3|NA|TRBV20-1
SAKDTNTDTQY
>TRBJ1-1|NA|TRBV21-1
ASSKLPGGGREAF
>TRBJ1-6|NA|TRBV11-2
VSSSTLGTNRSSPPH
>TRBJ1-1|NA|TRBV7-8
ASSLRVSGTEAF
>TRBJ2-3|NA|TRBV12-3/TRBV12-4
ASSNISLNNPDTQY
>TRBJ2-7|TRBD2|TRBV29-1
SAGTSGSYEQY
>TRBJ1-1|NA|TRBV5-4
ASSLVGQVVGMNTEAF
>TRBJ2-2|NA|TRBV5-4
AGSLSGGNTGELF
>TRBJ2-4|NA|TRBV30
AWRPAHTKNIQY
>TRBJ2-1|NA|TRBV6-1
ASSELGVGYNEQF